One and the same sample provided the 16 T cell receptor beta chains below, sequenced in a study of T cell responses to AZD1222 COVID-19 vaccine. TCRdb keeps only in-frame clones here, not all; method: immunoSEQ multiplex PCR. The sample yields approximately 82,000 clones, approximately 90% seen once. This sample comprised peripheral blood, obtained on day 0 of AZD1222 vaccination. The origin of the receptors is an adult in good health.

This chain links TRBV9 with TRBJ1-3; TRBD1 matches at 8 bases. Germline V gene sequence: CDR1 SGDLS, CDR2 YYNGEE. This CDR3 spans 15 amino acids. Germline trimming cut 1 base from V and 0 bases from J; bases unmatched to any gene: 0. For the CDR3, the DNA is TGTGCCAGCAGCGTAACAGGGGGCTCTGGAAACACCATATATTTT. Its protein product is CASSVTGGSGNTIYF.

CDR3 nucleotide sequence: TGTGCCACCAGTGATAAGAACAGGGCCCAGCCCCAGCATTTT. Its protein product is CATSDKNRAQPQHF. The chain joins TRBV24-1 to TRBJ1-5; D might be TRBD1 (6 bases). This CDR3 is 14 amino acids long. V was shortened by 3 bases and J by 7 bases, with 12 bases between the two germline ends. CDR1 is KGHDR and CDR2 is SFDVKD in the germline V gene.

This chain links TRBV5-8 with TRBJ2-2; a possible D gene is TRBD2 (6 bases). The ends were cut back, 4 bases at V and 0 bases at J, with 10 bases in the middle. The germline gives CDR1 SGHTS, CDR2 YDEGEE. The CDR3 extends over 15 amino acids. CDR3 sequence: CASSRGTANTGELFF. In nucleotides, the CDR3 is TGTGCCAGCAGCCGCGGGACGGCGAACACCGGGGAGCTGTTTTTT.

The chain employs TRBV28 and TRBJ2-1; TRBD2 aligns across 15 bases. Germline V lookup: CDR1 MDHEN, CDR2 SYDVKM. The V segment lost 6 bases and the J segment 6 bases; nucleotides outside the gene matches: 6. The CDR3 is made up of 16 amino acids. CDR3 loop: CASRRGLAGGLNEQFF. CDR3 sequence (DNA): TGTGCCAGCAGACGAGGACTAGCGGGGGGGCTCAATGAGCAGTTCTTC.

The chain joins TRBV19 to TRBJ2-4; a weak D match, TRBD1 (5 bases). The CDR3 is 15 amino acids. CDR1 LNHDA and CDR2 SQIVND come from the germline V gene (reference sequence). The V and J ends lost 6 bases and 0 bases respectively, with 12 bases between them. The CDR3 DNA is TGTGCCAGTAGCCGACAGTTGGAAGCCAAAAACATTCAGTACTTC. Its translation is CASSRQLEAKNIQYF.

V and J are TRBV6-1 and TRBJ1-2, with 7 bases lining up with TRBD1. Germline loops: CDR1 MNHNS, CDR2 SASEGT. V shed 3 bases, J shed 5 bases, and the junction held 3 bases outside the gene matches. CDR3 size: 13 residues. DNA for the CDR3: TGTGCCAGCAGTGAGGGCAGGGGGTATGGCTACACCTTC. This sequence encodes CASSEGRGYGYTF.

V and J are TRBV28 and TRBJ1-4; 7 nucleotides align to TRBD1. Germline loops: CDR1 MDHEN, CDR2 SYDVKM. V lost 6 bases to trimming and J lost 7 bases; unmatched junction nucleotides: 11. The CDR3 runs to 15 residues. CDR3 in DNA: TGTGCCAGCAGCCCTTTAGGACAGGAGGGTGAAAAACTGTTTTTT. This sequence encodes CASSPLGQEGEKLFF.

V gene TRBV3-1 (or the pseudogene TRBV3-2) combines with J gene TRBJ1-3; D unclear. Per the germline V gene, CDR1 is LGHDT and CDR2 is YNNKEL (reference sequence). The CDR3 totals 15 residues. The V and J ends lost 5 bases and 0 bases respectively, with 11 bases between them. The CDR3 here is CASSGRDSSGNTIYF. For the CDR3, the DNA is TGTGCCAGCAGCGGGAGAGATAGCTCTGGAAACACCATATATTTT.

This CDR3 is CASSFRSTDTQYF. The CDR3 region has the DNA TGTGCCAGCAGTTTCCGTAGCACAGATACGCAGTATTTT. This rearrangement joins TRBV12-3 or TRBV12-4 to TRBJ2-3; D is unclear. V dropped 3 bases and J dropped 0 bases, with 4 bases sitting between them. This CDR3 is 13 amino acids long.

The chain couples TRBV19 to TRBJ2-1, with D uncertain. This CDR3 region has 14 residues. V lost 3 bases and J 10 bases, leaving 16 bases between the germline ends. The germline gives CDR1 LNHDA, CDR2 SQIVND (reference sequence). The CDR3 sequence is CASSIGWTLAEQFF. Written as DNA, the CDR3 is TGTGCCAGTAGTATCGGATGGACGCTTGCGGAGCAGTTCTTC.

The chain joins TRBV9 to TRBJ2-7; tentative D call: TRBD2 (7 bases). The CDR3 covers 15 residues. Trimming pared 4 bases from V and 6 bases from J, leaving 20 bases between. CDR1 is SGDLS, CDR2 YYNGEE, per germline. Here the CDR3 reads CASSPPGGAAREQYF. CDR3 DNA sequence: TGTGCCAGCAGCCCGCCGGGGGGCGCGGCTCGCGAGCAGTACTTC.

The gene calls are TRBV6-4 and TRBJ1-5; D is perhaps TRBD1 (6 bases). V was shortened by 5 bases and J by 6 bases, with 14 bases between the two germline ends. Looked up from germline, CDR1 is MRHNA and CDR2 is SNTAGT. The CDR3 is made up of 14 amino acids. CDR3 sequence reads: CASSHAGAVQPQHF. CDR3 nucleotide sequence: TGTGCCAGCAGTCATGCGGGGGCAGTTCAGCCCCAGCATTTT.

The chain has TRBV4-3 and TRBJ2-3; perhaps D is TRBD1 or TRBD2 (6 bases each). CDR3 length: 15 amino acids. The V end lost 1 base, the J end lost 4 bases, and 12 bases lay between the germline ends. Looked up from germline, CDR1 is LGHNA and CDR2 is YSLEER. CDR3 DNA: TGCGCCAGCAGCCAAGCCGGGGGCAATTCAGATACGCAGTATTTT. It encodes CASSQAGGNSDTQYF.

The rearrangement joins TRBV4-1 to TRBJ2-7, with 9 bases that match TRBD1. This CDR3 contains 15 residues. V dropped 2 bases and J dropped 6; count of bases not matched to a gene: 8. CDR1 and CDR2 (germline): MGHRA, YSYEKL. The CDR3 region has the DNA TGCGCCAGCAGCCAACTAGGGACAGGGAAGGGCGAGCAGTACTTC. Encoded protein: CASSQLGTGKGEQYF.

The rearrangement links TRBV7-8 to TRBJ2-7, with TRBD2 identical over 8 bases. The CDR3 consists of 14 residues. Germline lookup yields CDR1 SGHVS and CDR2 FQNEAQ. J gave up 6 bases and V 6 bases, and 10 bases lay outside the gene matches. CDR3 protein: CASRMTGGLSEQYF. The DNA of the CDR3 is TGTGCCAGCAGAATGACGGGGGGGCTCTCCGAGCAGTACTTC.

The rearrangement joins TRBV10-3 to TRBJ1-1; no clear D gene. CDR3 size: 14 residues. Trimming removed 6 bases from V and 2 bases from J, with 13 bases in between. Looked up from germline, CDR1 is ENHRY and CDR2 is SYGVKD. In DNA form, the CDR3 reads TGTGCCATCAGCCTGGGCCCTAGTAACACTGAAGCTTTCTTT. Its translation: CAISLGPSNTEAFF.